Presented here are 16 T cell receptor beta chains from one specimen sequenced in a study of cytomegalovirus exposure and HLA in healthy donors. In the PCR, 60 Vbeta and 13 Jbeta primers were used. Clones were read by immunoSEQ multiplex PCR, and TCRdb kept only the in-frame ones, dropping some. In the table there are around 120,000 clones, about 84% of which are singletons. Input material: PBMCs. The source of these receptors is a boy aged 5-17 years in good health and CMV-seronegative.

The sample holds one count of this clone. V and J are TRBV27 and TRBJ2-7, with D possibly TRBD2 on 5 matching bases. The CDR3 consists of 13 residues. V lost 4 bases and J lost 6, with 13 bases in between. Germline loops: CDR1 MNHEY, CDR2 SMNVEV (reference sequence). CDR3 DNA sequence: TGTGCCAGCAGTTCTGGCCTCGGGATCGAGCAGTACTTC. It is translated as CASSSGLGIEQYF.

The chain recombines TRBV5-1 with TRBJ1-2, with 7 bases fitting TRBD1. Per germline, CDR1 SGHRS and CDR2 YFSETQ. Unmatched junction bases numbered 9, after V lost 4 bases and J lost 0 bases. The CDR3 runs 16 residues. The CDR3 DNA sequence: TGCGCCAGCAGCCCGGGAGGGGGCTCCTCTAACTATGGCTACACCTTC. It yields the protein CASSPGGGSSNYGYTF. The whole variable domain, filled in from reference TRBV5-1 and TRBJ1-2, reads KAGVTQTPRYLIKTRGQQVTLSCSPISGHRSVSWYQQTPGQGLQFLFEYFSETQRNKGNFPGRFSGRQFSNSRSEMNVSTLELGDSALYLCASSPGGGSSNYGYTFGSGTRLTVV.

The chain carries TRBV18 and TRBJ1-3, with no clear D. CDR1 is KGHSH and CDR2 is LQKENI in the germline V gene. The CDR3 is 14 residues long. V was cut by 3 bases and J by 0 bases, with 6 bases left in between. The CDR3 is CASSPGVSGNTIYF. CDR3 DNA: TGTGCCAGCTCACCTGGAGTCTCTGGAAACACCATATATTTT.

The rearrangement joins TRBV10-2 to TRBJ1-5; D unresolved. Germline V gene lookup returns CDR1 WSHSY and CDR2 SAAADI. The CDR3 spans 14 residues. Between the trimmed V and J ends, which lost 8 bases and 2 bases, there was a span of 13 bases. Here the CDR3 reads CASRTNLGNQPQHF. The CDR3 bases are TGCGCCAGCCGAACAAATTTGGGCAATCAGCCCCAGCATTTT.

This sequence joins TRBV4-1 and TRBJ2-1, with D possibly TRBD2 on 5 matching bases. This CDR3 is built from 16 residues. Trimming took off 4 bases at V and 8 bases at J, with 21 bases between the two ends. Germline assignment: CDR1 MGHRA and CDR2 YSYEKL. This CDR3 reads CASSLLSGLHRDEQFF. DNA for the CDR3: TGCGCCAGCAGCCTACTCTCAGGACTCCATCGAGATGAGCAGTTCTTC.

The chain recombines TRBV7-8 with TRBJ2-7; D is perhaps TRBD1 (8 bases). There are 15 residues in the CDR3. CDR1 SGHVS and CDR2 FQNEAQ come from the germline V gene. Trimming stripped 2 bases from V and 4 bases from J, with 15 bases between. CDR3 coding DNA: TGTGCCAGCAGCTTAATACAGGGGGGGAGGTACGAGCAGTACTTC. Its translation is CASSLIQGGRYEQYF.

The chain carries TRBV30 and TRBJ1-6; 11 bases line up with TRBD1. The CDR3 is 15 residues long. Germline CDR1 reads GTSNPN; CDR2 reads SVGIG (reference sequence). Trimming took 0 bases from V and 8 from J; bases not matched to a gene: 3. The CDR3 region is CAWSVWGQGDSPLHF. The CDR3 coding sequence is TGTGCCTGGAGTGTATGGGGACAGGGGGATTCACCCCTCCACTTT.

The chain employs TRBV27 and TRBJ2-7; D perhaps matches TRBD2 (5 bases). V lost 3 bases and J lost 3, with 12 bases in between. The CDR3 length is 14 residues. The germline gives CDR1 MNHEY, CDR2 SMNVEV (reference sequence). The CDR3 sequence is CASSFVASRYEQYF. CDR3 in DNA: TGTGCCAGCAGTTTTGTAGCGAGTCGCTACGAGCAGTACTTC.

V usage is TRBV4-3 and J usage is TRBJ2-1; D gene ambiguous. This CDR3 is 15 amino acids long. Trimming took off 1 base at V and 6 bases at J, with 13 bases between the two ends. CDR1 is LGHNA and CDR2 is YSLEER in the germline V gene. CDR3 in amino acids: CASSQGSDALNEQFF. The CDR3 DNA is TGCGCCAGCAGCCAAGGGAGTGATGCGCTCAATGAGCAGTTCTTC.

The chain recombines TRBV29-1 with TRBJ2-1, with 11 bases identical to TRBD2. V trimming: 2 bases; J trimming: 7 bases; junction bases outside the gene matches: 4. Looked up from germline, CDR1 is SQVTM and CDR2 is ANQGSEA. CDR3 length equals 14 residues. CDR3 bases: TGCAGCGTTGAAACTAGCGGGAGCCCGAATGAGCAGTTCTTC. This gives the protein CSVETSGSPNEQFF.

Written as DNA, the CDR3 is TGTGCCAGCAGCCGGACTAGCGGGGGCAATGAGCAGTTCTTC. It is translated as CASSRTSGGNEQFF. The V gene is TRBV7-3, the J gene TRBJ2-1, with TRBD2 identical over 13 bases. There are 14 residues in the CDR3. The ends lost 5 bases at V and 6 bases at J; junction bases unmatched: 1. Germline values: CDR1 SGHTA, CDR2 FQGTGA.

This chain uses TRBV4-1 with TRBJ2-2; weak D call: TRBD2 (5 bases). The CDR3 loop spans 13 amino acids. Germline V CDR1 and CDR2: MGHRA, YSYEKL. The V end lost 5 bases, the J end lost 6 bases, and 10 bases lay between the germline ends. The CDR3 is CASSSLGAGELFF. CDR3 DNA: TGCGCCAGCAGCTCACTAGGCGCCGGGGAGCTGTTTTTT.

The V call is TRBV11-3, the J call TRBJ2-2; D gene ambiguous. The germline V and J ends were trimmed by 1 base and 5 bases, with 14 bases remaining between them. The CDR3 covers 16 residues. Germline values: CDR1 SGHNT, CDR2 YENEEA. The CDR3 here is CASSLVRGSRTGELFF. The CDR3 nucleotides read TGTGCCAGCAGCTTAGTCCGAGGCTCTAGGACCGGGGAGCTGTTTTTT.

The chain is built from TRBV27 and TRBJ1-3, with D tentatively TRBD1 (6 bases). This CDR3 comprises 15 residues. Between the trimmed V and J ends, which lost 5 bases and 4 bases, there was a span of 15 bases. CDR1 and CDR2 from the germline V gene are MNHEY and SMNVEV (reference sequence). CDR3 loop: CASSPDTGYGNTIYF. CDR3 in DNA: TGTGCCAGCAGTCCAGATACAGGGTACGGAAACACCATATATTTT.

The rearrangement links TRBV12-5 to TRBJ1-1, with D hard to call. CDR3 length: 13 amino acids. Germline V lookup: CDR1 LGHNT, CDR2 FRNRAP. Trimming removed 1 base from V and 4 bases from J, with 7 bases in between. This chain's CDR3 is CASGLEPGTEAFF. The CDR3 DNA follows: TGTGCTAGTGGTTTGGAGCCAGGCACTGAAGCTTTCTTT.

This clone was recorded a few times. V usage is TRBV5-6 and J usage is TRBJ2-5; 11 bases fit TRBD2. V gave up 3 bases and J gave up 7 bases; unmatched junction bases: 11. CDR3 length equals 16 residues. CDR1 is SGHDT, CDR2 YYEEEE, per germline. CDR3 nucleotides: TGTGCCAGCAGCTCATGGGGACTAGCGGCCGTCGGGACCCAGTACTTC. Translation gives CASSSWGLAAVGTQYF.